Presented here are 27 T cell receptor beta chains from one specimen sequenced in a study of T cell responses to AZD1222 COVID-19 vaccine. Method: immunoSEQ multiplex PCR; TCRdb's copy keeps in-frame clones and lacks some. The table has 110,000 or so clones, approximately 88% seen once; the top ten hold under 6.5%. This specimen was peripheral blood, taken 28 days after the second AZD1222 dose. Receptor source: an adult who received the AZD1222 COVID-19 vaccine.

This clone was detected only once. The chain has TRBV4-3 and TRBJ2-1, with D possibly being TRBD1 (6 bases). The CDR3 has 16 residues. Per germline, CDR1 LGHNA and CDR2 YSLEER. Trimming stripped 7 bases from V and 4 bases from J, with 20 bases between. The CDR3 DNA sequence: TGCGCCAGCAAGGGGGACCCGAAATCGGAGTACAATGAGCAGTTCTTC. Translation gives CASKGDPKSEYNEQFF.

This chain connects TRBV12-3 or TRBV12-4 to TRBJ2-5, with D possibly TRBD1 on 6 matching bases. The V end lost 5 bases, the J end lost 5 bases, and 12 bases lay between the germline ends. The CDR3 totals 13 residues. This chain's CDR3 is CASSLSQGETQYF. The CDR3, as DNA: TGTGCCAGCAGTCTCTCCCAGGGGGAGACCCAGTACTTC.

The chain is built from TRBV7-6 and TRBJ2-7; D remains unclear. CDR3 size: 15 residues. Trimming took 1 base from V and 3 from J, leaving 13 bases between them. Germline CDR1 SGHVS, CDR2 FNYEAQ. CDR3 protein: CASSLGAVVNYEQYF. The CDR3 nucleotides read TGTGCCAGCAGCTTAGGGGCAGTAGTGAACTACGAGCAGTACTTC.

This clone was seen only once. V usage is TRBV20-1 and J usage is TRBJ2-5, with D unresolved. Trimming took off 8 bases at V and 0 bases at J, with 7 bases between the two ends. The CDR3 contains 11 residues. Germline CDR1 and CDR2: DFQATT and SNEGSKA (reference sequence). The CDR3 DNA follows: TGCAGTCCCTTTTACCAAGAGACCCAGTACTTC. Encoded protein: CSPFYQETQYF.

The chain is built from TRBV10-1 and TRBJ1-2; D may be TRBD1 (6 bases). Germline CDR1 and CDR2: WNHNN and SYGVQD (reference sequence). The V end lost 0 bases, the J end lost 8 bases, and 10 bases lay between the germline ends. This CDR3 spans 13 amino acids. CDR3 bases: TGCGCCAGCAGTGAGTCGCAGGGGAGAGGCTACACCTTC. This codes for CASSESQGRGYTF.

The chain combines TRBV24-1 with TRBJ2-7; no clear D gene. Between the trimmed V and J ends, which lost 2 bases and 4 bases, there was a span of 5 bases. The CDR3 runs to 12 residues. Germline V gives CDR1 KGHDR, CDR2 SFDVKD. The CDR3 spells CATSDSKYEQYF. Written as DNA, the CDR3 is TGTGCCACCAGTGATTCCAAATACGAGCAGTACTTC.

Written as DNA, the CDR3 is TGCGCCAGCAGCGCCGGACAGCCTAATGAAAAACTGTTTTTT. The encoded protein is CASSAGQPNEKLFF. This rearrangement joins TRBV5-1 to TRBJ1-4, with D perhaps TRBD1 (6 bases). V lost 4 bases and J lost 3, with 10 bases in between. The CDR3 is 14 amino acids. Per the germline V gene, CDR1 is SGHRS and CDR2 is YFSETQ. The full variable domain, its missing parts supplied by reference TRBV5-1 and TRBJ1-4, is KAGVTQTPRYLIKTRGQQVTLSCSPISGHRSVSWYQQTPGQGLQFLFEYFSETQRNKGNFPGRFSGRQFSNSRSEMNVSTLELGDSALYLCASSAGQPNEKLFFGSGTQLSVL.

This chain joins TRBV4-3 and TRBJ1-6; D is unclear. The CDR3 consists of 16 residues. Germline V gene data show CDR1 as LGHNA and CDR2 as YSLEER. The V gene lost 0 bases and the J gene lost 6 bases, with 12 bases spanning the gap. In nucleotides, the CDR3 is TGCGCCAGCAGCCAAGAAAGGACCTCTCGTAATTCACCCCTCCACTTT. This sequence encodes CASSQERTSRNSPLHF.

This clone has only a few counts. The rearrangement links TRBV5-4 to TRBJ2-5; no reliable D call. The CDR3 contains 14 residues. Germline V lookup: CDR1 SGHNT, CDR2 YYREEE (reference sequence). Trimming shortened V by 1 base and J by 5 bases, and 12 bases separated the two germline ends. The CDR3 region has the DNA TGTGCCAGCAGCTTGAGTATGGCTTGGGAGACCCAGTACTTC. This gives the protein CASSLSMAWETQYF. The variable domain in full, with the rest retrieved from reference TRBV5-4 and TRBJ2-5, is ETGVTQSPTHLIKTRGQQVTLRCSSQSGHNTVSWYQQALGQGPQFIFQYYREEENGRGNFPPRFSGLQFPNYSSELNVNALELDDSALYLCASSLSMAWETQYFGPGTRLLVL.

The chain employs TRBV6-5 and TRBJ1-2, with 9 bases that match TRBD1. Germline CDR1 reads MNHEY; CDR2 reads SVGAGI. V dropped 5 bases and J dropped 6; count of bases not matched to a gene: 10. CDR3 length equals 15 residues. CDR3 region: CASSSPGTGSDGYTF. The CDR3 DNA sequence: TGTGCCAGCAGTAGTCCCGGGACAGGGTCGGATGGCTACACCTTC.

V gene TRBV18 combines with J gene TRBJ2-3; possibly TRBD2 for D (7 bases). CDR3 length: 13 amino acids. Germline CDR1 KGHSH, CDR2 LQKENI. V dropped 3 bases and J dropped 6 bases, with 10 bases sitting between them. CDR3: CASSPGGADTQYF. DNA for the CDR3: TGTGCCAGCTCACCGGGGGGGGCGGATACGCAGTATTTT. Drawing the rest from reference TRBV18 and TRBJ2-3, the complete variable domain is NAGVMQNPRHLVRRRGQEARLRCSPMKGHSHVYWYRQLPEEGLKFMVYLQKENIIDESGMPKERFSAEFPKEGPSILRIQQVVRGDSAAYFCASSPGGADTQYFGPGTRLTVL.

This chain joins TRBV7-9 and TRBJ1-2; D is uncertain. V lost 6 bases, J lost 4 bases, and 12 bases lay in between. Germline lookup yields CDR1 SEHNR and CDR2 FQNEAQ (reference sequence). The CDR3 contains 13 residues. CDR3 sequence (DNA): TGTGCCAGCAGTTTTGATAACGGCTATGGCTACACCTTC. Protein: CASSFDNGYGYTF.

The CDR3 region is CASGSVTYNEQFF. CDR3 nucleotides: TGTGCCAGCGGGTCCGTAACCTACAATGAGCAGTTCTTC. This chain uses TRBV27 with TRBJ2-1; D gene uncertain. CDR1 and CDR2 from the germline V gene are MNHEY and SMNVEV (reference sequence). V dropped 8 bases and J dropped 2 bases, with 10 bases sitting between them. The CDR3 is 13 amino acids.

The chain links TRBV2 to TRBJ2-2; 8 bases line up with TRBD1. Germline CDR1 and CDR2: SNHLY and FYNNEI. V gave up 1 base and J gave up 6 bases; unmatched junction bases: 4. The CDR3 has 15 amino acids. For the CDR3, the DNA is TGTGCCAGCAGTGAAGTGGGACAGGACGCCGGGGAGCTGTTTTTT. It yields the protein CASSEVGQDAGELFF.

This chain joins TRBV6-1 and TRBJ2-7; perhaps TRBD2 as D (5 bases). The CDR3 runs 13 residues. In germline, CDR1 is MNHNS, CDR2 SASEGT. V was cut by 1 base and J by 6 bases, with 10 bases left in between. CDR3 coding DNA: TGTGCCAGCAGTGAAGACGGGGTTGCCGAGCAGTACTTC. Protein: CASSEDGVAEQYF.

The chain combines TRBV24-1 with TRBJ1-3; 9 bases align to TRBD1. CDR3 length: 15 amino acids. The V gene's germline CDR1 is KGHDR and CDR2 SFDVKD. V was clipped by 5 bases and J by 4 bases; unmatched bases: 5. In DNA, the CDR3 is TGTGCCACCAGTGTCGGGGACAGGGAAGGAAACACCATATATTTT. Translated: CATSVGDREGNTIYF.

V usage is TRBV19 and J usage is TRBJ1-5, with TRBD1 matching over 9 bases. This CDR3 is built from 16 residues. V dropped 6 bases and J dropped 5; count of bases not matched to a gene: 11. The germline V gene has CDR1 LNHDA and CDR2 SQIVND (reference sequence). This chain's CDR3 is CASRLEGQGPYQPQHF. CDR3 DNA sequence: TGTGCCAGTAGATTAGAAGGACAGGGGCCTTATCAGCCCCAGCATTTT.

CDR3 loop: CASSKGDGSYEQYF. CDR3 DNA sequence: TGTGCCAGCAGCAAGGGGGACGGATCCTACGAGCAGTACTTC. V and J are TRBV6-5 and TRBJ2-7; TRBD1 is a possible D gene (6 bases). This CDR3 spans 14 amino acids. Deletions cut 6 bases from V and 1 base from J, with 13 bases between. The V gene's germline CDR1 is MNHEY and CDR2 SVGAGI.

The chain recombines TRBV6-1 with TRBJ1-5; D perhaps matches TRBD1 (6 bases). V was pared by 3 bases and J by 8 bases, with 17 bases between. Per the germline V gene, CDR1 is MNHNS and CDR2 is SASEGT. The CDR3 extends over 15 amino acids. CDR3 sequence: CASSELGGREEPQHF. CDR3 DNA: TGTGCCAGCAGTGAGCTCGGGGGGCGCGAGGAGCCCCAGCATTTT.

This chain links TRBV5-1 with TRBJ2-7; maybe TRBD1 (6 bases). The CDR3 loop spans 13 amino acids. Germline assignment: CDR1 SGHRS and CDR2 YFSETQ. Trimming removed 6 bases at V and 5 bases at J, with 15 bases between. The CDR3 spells CASIPGQENEQYF. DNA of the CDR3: TGCGCCAGCATCCCGGGACAAGAGAACGAGCAGTACTTC.

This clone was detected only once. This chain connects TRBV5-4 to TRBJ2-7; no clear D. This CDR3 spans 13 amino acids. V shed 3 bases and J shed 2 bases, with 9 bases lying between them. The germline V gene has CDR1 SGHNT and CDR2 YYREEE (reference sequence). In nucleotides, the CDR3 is TGTGCCAGCAGCTCAGAGGATCCCTACGAGCAGTACTTC. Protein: CASSSEDPYEQYF.

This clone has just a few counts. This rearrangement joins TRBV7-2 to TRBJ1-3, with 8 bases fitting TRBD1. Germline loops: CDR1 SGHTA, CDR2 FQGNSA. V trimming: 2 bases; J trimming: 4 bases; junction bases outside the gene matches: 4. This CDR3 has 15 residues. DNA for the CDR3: TGTGCCAGCAGCTTACTACAGGGGGGAGGAAACACCATATATTTT. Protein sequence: CASSLLQGGGNTIYF.

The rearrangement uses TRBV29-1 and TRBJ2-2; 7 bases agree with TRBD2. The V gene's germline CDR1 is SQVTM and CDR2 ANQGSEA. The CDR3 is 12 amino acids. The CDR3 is CTRAGDTGELFF. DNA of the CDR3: TGCACCAGGGCGGGGGACACCGGGGAGCTGTTTTTT.

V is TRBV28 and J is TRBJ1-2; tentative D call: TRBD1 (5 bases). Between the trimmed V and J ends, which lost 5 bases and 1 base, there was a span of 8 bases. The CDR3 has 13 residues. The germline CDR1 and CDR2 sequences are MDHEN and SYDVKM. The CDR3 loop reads CASSRGVNYGYTF. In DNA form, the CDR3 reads TGTGCCAGCAGTCGAGGGGTTAACTATGGCTACACCTTC.

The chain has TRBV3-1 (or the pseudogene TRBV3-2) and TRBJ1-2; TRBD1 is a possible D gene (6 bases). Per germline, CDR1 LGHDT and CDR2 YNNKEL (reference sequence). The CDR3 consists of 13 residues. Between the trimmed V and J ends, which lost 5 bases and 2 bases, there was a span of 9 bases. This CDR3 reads CASSGTPNYGYTF. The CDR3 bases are TGTGCCAGCAGCGGGACACCAAACTATGGCTACACCTTC.

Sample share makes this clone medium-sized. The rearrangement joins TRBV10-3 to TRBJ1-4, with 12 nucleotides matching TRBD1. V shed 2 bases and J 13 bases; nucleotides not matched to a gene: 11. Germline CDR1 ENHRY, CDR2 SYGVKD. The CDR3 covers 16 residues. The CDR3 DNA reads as TGTGCCATCAGTGAGGCTGACCCGGGACAGGGGGCTGGACTGTTTTTT. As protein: CAISEADPGQGAGLFF.

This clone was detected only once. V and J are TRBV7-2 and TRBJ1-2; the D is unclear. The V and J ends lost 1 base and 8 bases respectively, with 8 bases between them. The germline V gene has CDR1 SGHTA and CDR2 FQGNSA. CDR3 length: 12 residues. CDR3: CASSLDWWGYTF. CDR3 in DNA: TGTGCCAGCAGCTTAGATTGGTGGGGCTACACCTTC.